This T cell receptor beta chain was sequenced in a study of cytomegalovirus exposure and HLA in healthy donors. The V gene lost 4 bases and the J gene lost 0 bases, with 15 bases spanning the gap. The CDR3 consists of 15 residues. Per germline, CDR1 SQVTM and CDR2 ANQGSEA. Use of 60 Vbeta and 13 Jbeta primers characterized the PCR. Clones were read by immunoSEQ multiplex PCR, and TCRdb kept only the in-frame ones, dropping some. Found here are under 200,000 clones, roughly 80% of them singletons; the top ten hold around 2.4%. The chain uses TRBV29-1 and TRBJ1-2; tentatively, D is TRBD1 (6 bases). Sequenced material: PBMCs. The origin of this receptor is a female donor in good health and CMV-seronegative. CDR3: CSVADEQGSNYGYTF. The CDR3 DNA is TGCAGCGTTGCTGACGAGCAGGGGTCTAACTATGGCTACACCTTC. The full variable domain, completed using reference TRBV29-1 and TRBJ1-2, is SAVISQKPSRDICQRGTSLTIQCQVDSQVTMMFWYRQQPGQSLTLIATANQGSEATYESGFVIDKFPISRPNLTFSTLTVSNMSPEDSSIYLCSVADEQGSNYGYTFGSGTRLTVV.